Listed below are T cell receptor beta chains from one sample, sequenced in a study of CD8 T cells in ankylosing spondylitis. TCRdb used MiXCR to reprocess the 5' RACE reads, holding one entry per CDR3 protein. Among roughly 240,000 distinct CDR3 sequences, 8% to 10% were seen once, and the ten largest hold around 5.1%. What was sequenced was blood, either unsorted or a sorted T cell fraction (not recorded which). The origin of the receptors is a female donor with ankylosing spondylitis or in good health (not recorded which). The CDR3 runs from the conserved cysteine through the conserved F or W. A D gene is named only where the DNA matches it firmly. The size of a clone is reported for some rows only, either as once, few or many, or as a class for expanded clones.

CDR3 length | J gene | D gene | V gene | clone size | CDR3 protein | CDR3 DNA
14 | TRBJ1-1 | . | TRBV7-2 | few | CASSQGPQHTEAFF | TGTGCCAGCAGTCAGGGCCCCCAGCACACTGAAGCTTTCTTT
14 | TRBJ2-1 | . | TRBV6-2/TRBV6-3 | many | CASSYSGWRDEQFF | TGTGCCAGCAGTTACTCAGGTTGGAGGGATGAGCAGTTCTTC
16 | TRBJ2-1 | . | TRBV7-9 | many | CASSWPSRGVENEQFF | TGTGCCAGCAGCTGGCCTAGTCGGGGTGTTGAGAATGAGCAGTTCTTC
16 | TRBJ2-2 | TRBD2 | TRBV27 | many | CASSYGTSGGLGELFF | TGTGCCAGCAGTTACGGGACTAGCGGGGGTCTGGGGGAGCTGTTTTTT
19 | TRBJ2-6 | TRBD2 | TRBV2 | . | CTICFEAGDDSSGANVLTF | TGTACCATCTGTTTTGAGGCGGGGGATGATAGCTCTGGGGCCAACGTCCTGACTTTC
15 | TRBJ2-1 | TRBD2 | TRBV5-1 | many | CASSWTSGRSNEQFF | TGCGCCAGCAGTTGGACTAGCGGGAGATCCAATGAGCAGTTCTTC
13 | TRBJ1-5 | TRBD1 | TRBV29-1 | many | CSVAGTGDGPQHF | TGCAGCGTTGCCGGGACAGGGGACGGGCCCCAGCATTTT
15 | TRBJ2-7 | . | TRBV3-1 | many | CASSQQEVGGYEQYF | TGTGCCAGCAGCCAACAAGAGGTTGGGGGATACGAGCAGTACTTC
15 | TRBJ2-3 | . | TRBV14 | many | CASTRGPGLRDTQYF | TGTGCCAGCACCCGGGGACCGGGGTTAAGAGATACGCAGTATTTT
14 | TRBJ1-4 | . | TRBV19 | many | CASSLGWQDEKLFF | TGTGCCAGTAGCCTCGGATGGCAGGACGAAAAACTGTTTTTT
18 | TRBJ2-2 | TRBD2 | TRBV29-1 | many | CSVPGTSGYPLVTGELFF | TGCAGCGTTCCTGGGACTAGCGGGTACCCCTTAGTCACCGGGGAGCTGTTTTTT
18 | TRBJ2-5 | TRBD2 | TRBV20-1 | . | CSAQVGTSGALGEETQYF | TGCAGTGCCCAAGTCGGGACTAGCGGGGCGTTGGGAGAGGAGACCCAGTACTTC
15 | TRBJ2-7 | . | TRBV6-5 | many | CASSYRDQSPYEQYF | TGTGCCAGCAGTTACCGGGACCAGTCCCCCTACGAGCAGTACTTC
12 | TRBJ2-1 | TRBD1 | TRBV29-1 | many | CSVEVRRQGKFF | TGCAGCGTTGAAGTCCGGAGACAGGGGAAGTTCTTC
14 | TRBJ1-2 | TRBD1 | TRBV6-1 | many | CASGPGQGGRGYTF | TGTGCCAGCGGCCCTGGACAGGGCGGTCGTGGCTACACCTTC
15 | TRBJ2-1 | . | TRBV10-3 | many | CAITPEPDTYNEQFF | TGTGCCATCACCCCCGAACCGGACACCTACAATGAGCAGTTCTTC
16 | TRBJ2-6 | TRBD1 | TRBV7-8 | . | CASRRQGASGANVLTF | TGTGCCAGCAGACGACAGGGGGCTTCTGGGGCCAACGTCCTGACTTTC
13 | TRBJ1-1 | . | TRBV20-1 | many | CSARKQVNTEAFF | TGCAGTGCCCGCAAGCAGGTGAACACTGAAGCTTTCTTT
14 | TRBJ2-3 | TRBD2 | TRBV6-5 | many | CASSSLAGEETQYF | TGTGCCAGCAGTTCACTAGCGGGAGAGGAAACGCAGTATTTT
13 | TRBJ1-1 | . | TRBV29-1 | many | CSVQQAGNTEAFF | TGCAGCGTACAACAGGCCGGGAACACTGAAGCTTTCTTT
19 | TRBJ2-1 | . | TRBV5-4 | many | CASSLGAPSGWSSYNEQFF | TGTGCCAGCAGCCTGGGGGCCCCAAGCGGGTGGAGCTCCTACAATGAGCAGTTCTTC
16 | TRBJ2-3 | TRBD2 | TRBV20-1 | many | CSARGGTSGSTDTQYF | TGCAGTGCTAGAGGGGGAACTAGCGGATCCACAGATACGCAGTATTTT